The present T cell receptor (beta chain) was sequenced within a study of Ad26.COV2.S vaccination and SARS-CoV-2 variants. This CDR3 has 13 residues. CDR1 is SGHRS and CDR2 is YFSETQ in the germline V gene. V lost 4 bases, J lost 5 bases, and 6 bases stayed unmatched. Generated by immunoSEQ multiplex PCR, the TCRdb table keeps only in-frame clones and is missing some. The table lists about 350,000 clones, just over 90% of them singletons. Study outcomes and limitations: Ad26.COV2.S recipients had broader spike-specific TCRs (P = 0.0014).

This clone was detected once. The antigen remains undetermined. The specimen comprised peripheral blood, sampled after recovery from COVID-19. This chain links TRBV5-1 with TRBJ2-7; TRBD1 matches at 7 bases. This sequence originates from a human donor who had recovered from COVID-19. CDR3 DNA sequence: TGCGCCAGCAGCCTTGGACAGGCCCACGAGCAGTACTTC. Protein sequence: CASSLGQAHEQYF.